These 7 T cell receptor beta chains were sequenced from one sample in a study of blood T cell repertoires in COVID-19 (dated by TCRdb to 2018 to 2020). Libraries were prepared through the immunoSEQ multiplex PCR assay. Held by TCRdb, this immuneACCESS table contains in-frame sequences only and omits some clones. Under half of the omission traces to an unresolved V gene where checked; the cause of the rest is unknown. This sample comprises some 300,000 clones, roughly nine tenths of them detected only once. The ten largest clones capture approximately 0.99% of the sample. Sequencing input: PBMCs or T cells enriched from blood (not recorded which). The origin of the receptors is a young woman who had recovered from COVID-19.

This clone has just one count. The chain has TRBV19 and TRBJ2-1, with D unresolved. Per the germline V gene, CDR1 is LNHDA and CDR2 is SQIVND (reference sequence). The V and J ends lost 7 bases and 0 bases respectively, with 13 bases between them. The CDR3 runs to 15 residues. The CDR3 coding sequence is TGTGCCAGTAATATTGGTGGCAGCTCCTACAATGAGCAGTTCTTC. It translates to CASNIGGSSYNEQFF.

The rearrangement links TRBV19 to TRBJ1-3; D gene unclear. V lost 7 bases to trimming and J lost 1 base, with 17 bases between them. The CDR3 has 16 amino acids. Germline-derived CDR1 and CDR2 are LNHDA and SQIVND (reference sequence). CDR3 sequence: CASTPTRAESGNTIYF. In DNA form, the CDR3 reads TGTGCCAGTACCCCAACGCGGGCAGAGTCTGGAAACACCATATATTTT.

This chain connects TRBV14 to TRBJ1-6, with 8 nucleotides matching TRBD1. Germline loops: CDR1 SGHDN, CDR2 FVKESK. Unmatched junction bases numbered 7, after V lost 0 bases and J lost 0 bases. This CDR3 has 19 residues. The CDR3: CASSQDKNRGSSYNSPLHF. DNA of the CDR3: TGTGCCAGCAGCCAAGATAAGAACAGGGGGTCCTCCTATAATTCACCCCTCCACTTT.

With respect to this clone: Other DNA sequences in this sample translate to the same CDR3. This sequence joins TRBV7-2 and TRBJ1-5; no clear D gene. Germline CDR1 reads SGHTA; CDR2 reads FQGNSA. The CDR3 sequence is 13 residues long. The V end lost 5 bases, the J end lost 2 bases, and 7 bases lay between the germline ends. CDR3 bases: TGTGCCAGCAGCCCCCGGGGCAATCAGCCCCAGCATTTT. Amino acids: CASSPRGNQPQHF. Full variable domain (outside the CDR3, taken from reference TRBV7-2 and TRBJ1-5): GAGVSQSPSNKVTEKGKDVELRCDPISGHTALYWYRQSLGQGLEFLIYFQGNSAPDKSGLPSDRFSAERTGGSVSTLTIQRTQQEDSAVYLCASSPRGNQPQHFGDGTRLSIL.

The CDR3 region has the DNA TGCGCCAGCAGCCAACCCAACAGGGGGGACTATGGCTACACCTTC. This codes for CASSQPNRGDYGYTF. The chain joins TRBV4-1 to TRBJ1-2; 8 bases are shared with TRBD1. This CDR3 has 15 residues. The junction had 5 bases not matched to a gene; V was cut back by 2 bases and J by 3 bases. Germline-derived CDR1 and CDR2 are MGHRA and YSYEKL.

This chain joins TRBV6-1 and TRBJ1-6; D unresolved. CDR3 size: 15 residues. Germline V CDR1 and CDR2: MNHNS, SASEGT. V was cut by 2 bases and J by 4 bases, with 9 bases left in between. CDR3 in amino acids: CASSESWSYNSPLHF. The CDR3 bases are TGTGCCAGCAGTGAAAGCTGGTCTTATAATTCACCCCTCCACTTT.

The chain joins TRBV19 to TRBJ1-1; 7 nucleotides agree with TRBD1. V trimming: 7 bases; J trimming: 2 bases; junction bases outside the gene matches: 10. The CDR3 covers 15 residues. The germline V gene encodes CDR1 LNHDA and CDR2 SQIVND (reference sequence). The CDR3 loop reads CASTLDRKGNTEAFF. The DNA for the CDR3 is TGTGCCAGTACCCTGGACAGGAAAGGCAACACTGAAGCTTTCTTT.